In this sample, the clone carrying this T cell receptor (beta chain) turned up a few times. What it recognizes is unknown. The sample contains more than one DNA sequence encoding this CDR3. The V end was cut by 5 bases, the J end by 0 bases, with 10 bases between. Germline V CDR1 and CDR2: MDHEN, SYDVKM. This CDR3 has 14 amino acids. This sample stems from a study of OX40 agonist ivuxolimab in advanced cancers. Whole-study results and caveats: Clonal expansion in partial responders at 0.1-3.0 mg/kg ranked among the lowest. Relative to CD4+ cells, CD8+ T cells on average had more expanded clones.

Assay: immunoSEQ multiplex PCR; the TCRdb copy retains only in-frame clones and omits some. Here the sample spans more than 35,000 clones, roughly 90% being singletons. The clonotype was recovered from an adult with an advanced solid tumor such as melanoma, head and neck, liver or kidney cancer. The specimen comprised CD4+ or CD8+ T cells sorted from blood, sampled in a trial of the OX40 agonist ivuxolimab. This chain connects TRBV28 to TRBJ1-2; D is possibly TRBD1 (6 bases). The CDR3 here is CASSRQEANYGYTF. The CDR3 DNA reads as TGTGCCAGCAGTCGACAGGAAGCTAACTATGGCTACACCTTC.